This T cell receptor beta chain appears in the sequencing data of a study of blood T cell repertoires in COVID-19. About the research overall: Donors in the United States, Italy and Spain gave samples during acute or convalescent COVID-19. Nucleic acid was either cDNA or gDNA, and it came from T cells, B-cell-depleted T cells, or PBMCs.

Using immunoSEQ multiplex PCR, the repertoire was profiled, and TCRdb retains in-frame clones only, with some absent. The top ten hold roughly 5.4% of the sample, which has 100,000 to 150,000 clones, about 82% seen once. V lost 2 bases and J lost 0, with 29 bases in between. Germline V lookup: CDR1 LNHDA, CDR2 SQIVND (reference sequence). The CDR3 length is 22 residues. Source material: peripheral blood. The sequence was collected from a human donor in a cohort sampled during active COVID-19. V is TRBV19 and J is TRBJ1-3; no clear D gene. The CDR3 region is CASSINAYSSLLLPSSGNTIYF. DNA of the CDR3: TGTGCCAGTAGTATAAATGCCTACAGCTCCCTATTGTTACCGAGCTCTGGAAACACCATATATTTT.